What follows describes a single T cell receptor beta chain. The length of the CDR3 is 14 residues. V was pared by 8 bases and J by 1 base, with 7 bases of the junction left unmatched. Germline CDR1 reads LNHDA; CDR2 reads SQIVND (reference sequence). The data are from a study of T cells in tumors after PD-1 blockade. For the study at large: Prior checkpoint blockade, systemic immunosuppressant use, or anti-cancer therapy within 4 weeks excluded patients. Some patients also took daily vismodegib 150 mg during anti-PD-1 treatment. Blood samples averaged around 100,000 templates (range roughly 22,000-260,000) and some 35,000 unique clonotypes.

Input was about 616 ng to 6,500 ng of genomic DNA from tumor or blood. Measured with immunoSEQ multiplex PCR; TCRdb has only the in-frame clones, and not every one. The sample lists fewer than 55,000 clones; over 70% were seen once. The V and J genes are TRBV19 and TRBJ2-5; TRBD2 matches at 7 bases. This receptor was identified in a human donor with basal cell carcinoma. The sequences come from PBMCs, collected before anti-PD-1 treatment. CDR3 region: CASASGVRQETQYF. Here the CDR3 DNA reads TGTGCCAGTGCGAGCGGGGTACGCCAAGAGACCCAGTACTTC.